The sequence of this TCR beta chain was determined in a study of T-cell memory formation after mild COVID-19. Findings and caveats of the study: Clones that got smaller from day 15 to 85 had even CD4/CD8, while clones growing later tipped toward CD4+.

A few counts support this clonotype. Its matching antigen is unknown. The germline CDR1 and CDR2 sequences are MNHEY and SVGEGT. The CDR3 has 16 amino acids. V dropped 2 bases and J dropped 5; count of bases not matched to a gene: 8. From 5'RACE with constant-segment primers came TCR alpha and TCR beta cDNA libraries that carried sample barcodes and UMIs. One entry per CDR3 protein, called by TCRdb with MiXCR from the 5' RACE reads. Here the sample spans 350,000 to 450,000 distinct CDR3 sequences, approximately 25% being singletons. Sequencing was performed on PBMCs or a T cell subset sorted from them (not recorded which). The receptor was isolated from an adult woman who had mild COVID-19 (a few samples of this study predate the infection). Cell type and time point are not known. The gene calls are TRBV6-2 or TRBV6-3 and TRBJ2-2, with 7 nucleotides matching TRBD2. DNA for the CDR3: TGTGCCAGCAGTTACGAGGGCAGGGAGGGAACCGGGGAGCTGTTTTTT. Amino acids: CASSYEGREGTGELFF.